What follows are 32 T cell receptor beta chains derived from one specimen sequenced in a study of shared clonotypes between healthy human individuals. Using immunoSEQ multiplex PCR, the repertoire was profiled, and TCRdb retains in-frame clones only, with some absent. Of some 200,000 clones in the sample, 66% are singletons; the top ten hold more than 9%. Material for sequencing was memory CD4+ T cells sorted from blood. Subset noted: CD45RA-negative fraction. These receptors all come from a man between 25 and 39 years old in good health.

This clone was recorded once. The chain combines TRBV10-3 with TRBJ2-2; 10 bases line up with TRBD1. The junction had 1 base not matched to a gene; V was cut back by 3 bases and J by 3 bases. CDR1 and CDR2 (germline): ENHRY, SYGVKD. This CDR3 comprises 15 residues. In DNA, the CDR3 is TGTGCCATCAGTGATGGACAGGGGGACACCGGGGAGCTGTTTTTT. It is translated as CAISDGQGDTGELFF.

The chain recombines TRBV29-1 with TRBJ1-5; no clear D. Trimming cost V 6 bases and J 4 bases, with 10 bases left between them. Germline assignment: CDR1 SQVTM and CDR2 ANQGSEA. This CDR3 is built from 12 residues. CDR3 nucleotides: TGCAGCGTCGCCAGCCCTAATCAGCCCCAGCATTTT. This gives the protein CSVASPNQPQHF.

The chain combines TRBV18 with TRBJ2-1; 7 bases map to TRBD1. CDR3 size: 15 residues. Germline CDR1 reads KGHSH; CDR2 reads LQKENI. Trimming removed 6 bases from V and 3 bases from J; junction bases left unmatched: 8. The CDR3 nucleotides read TGTGCCAGCTCCCCGACAGGGAGATTCTACAATGAGCAGTTCTTC. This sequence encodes CASSPTGRFYNEQFF.

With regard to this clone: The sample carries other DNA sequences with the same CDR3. This chain's CDR3 is CASSLGGRSGQETQYF. The CDR3 DNA reads as TGCGCCAGCAGCTTGGGCGGGCGGAGTGGTCAAGAGACCCAGTACTTC. V is TRBV5-1 and J is TRBJ2-5; D perhaps matches TRBD2 (5 bases). Germline V gives CDR1 SGHRS, CDR2 YFSETQ. The V end lost 0 bases, the J end lost 2 bases, and 14 bases lay between the germline ends. The CDR3 is 16 residues long. The variable domain in full, with the rest retrieved from reference TRBV5-1 and TRBJ2-5, is KAGVTQTPRYLIKTRGQQVTLSCSPISGHRSVSWYQQTPGQGLQFLFEYFSETQRNKGNFPGRFSGRQFSNSRSEMNVSTLELGDSALYLCASSLGGRSGQETQYFGPGTRLLVL.

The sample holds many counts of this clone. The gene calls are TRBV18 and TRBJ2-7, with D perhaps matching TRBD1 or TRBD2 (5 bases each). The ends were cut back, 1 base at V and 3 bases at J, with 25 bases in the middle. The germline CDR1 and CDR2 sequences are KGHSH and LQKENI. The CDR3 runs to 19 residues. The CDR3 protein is CASSPRGNYAVAQVYEQYF. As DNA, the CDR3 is TGTGCCAGCTCACCACGGGGGAATTACGCAGTAGCCCAGGTCTACGAGCAGTACTTC.

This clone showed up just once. As DNA, the CDR3 is TGTGCCAGCAGTGGAGGAGGGAGGGGGGTAGAGACCCAGTACTTC. Its protein product is CASSGGGRGVETQYF. V usage is TRBV25-1 and J usage is TRBJ2-5; possibly TRBD2 for D (7 bases). V was clipped by 4 bases and J by 4 bases, with 16 bases between them. The CDR3 extends over 15 amino acids. Germline-derived CDR1 and CDR2 are MGHDK and SYGVNS.

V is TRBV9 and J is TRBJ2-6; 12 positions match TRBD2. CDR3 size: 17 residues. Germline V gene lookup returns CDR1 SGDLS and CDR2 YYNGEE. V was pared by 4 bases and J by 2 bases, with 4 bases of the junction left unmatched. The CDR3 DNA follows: TGTGCCAGCAGCCATGGACTAGCGGGGACTGGGGCCAACGTCCTGACTTTC. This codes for CASSHGLAGTGANVLTF. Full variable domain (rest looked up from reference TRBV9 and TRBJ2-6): DSGVTQTPKHLITATGQRVTLRCSPRSGDLSVYWYQQSLDQGLQFLIQYYNGEERAKGNILERFSAQQFPDLHSELNLSSLELGDSALYFCASSHGLAGTGANVLTFGAGSRLTVL.

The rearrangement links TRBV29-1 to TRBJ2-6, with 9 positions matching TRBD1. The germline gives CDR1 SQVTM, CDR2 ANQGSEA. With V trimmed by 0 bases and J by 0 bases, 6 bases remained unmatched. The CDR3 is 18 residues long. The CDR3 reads CSVEDRGTGYSGANVLTF. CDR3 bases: TGCAGCGTTGAAGATCGGGGGACAGGGTACTCTGGGGCCAACGTCCTGACTTTC. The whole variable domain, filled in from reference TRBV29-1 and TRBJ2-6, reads SAVISQKPSRDICQRGTSLTIQCQVDSQVTMMFWYRQQPGQSLTLIATANQGSEATYESGFVIDKFPISRPNLTFSTLTVSNMSPEDSSIYLCSVEDRGTGYSGANVLTFGAGSRLTVL.

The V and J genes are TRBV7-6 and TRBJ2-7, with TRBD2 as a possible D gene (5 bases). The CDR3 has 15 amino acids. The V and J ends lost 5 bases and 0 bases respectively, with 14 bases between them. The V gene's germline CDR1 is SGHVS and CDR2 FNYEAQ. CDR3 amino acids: CASSLTSISSYEQYF. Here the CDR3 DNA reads TGTGCCAGCAGCCTAACTAGTATTAGCTCCTACGAGCAGTACTTC.

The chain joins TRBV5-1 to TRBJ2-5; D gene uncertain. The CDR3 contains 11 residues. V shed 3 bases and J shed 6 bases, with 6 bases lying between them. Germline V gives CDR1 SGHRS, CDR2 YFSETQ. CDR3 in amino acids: CASSSLQTQYF. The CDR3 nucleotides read TGCGCCAGCAGCTCCCTGCAGACCCAGTACTTC.

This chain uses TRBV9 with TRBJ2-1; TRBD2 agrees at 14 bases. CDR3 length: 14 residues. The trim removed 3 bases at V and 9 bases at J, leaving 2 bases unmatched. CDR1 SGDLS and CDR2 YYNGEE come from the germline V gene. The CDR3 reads CASSATSGRVEQFF. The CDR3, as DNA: TGTGCCAGCAGCGCGACTAGCGGGAGGGTTGAGCAGTTCTTC.

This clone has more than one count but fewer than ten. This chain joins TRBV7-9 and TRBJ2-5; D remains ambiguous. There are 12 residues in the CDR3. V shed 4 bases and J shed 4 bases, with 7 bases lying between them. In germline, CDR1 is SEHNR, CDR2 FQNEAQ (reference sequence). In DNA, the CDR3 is TGTGCCAGCAGCTCCAACCTAGAGACCCAGTACTTC. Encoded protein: CASSSNLETQYF.

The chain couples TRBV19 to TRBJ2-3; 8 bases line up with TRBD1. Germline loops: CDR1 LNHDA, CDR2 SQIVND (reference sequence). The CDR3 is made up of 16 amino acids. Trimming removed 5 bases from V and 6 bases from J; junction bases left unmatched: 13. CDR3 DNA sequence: TGTGCCAGTAGTCTGGGGACAGGCTGGGGAACGGATACGCAGTATTTT. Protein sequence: CASSLGTGWGTDTQYF.

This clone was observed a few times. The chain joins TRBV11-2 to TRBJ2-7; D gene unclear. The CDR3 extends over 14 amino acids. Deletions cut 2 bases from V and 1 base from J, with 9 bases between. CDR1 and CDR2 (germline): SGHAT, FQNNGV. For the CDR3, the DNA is TGTGCCAGCAGCTTATATTTGACGTCCTACGAGCAGTACTTC. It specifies CASSLYLTSYEQYF.

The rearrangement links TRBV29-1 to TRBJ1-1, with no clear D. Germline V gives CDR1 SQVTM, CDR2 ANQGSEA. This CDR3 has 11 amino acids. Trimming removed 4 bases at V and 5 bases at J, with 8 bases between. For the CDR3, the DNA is TGCAGCGTTGGAAGTTTTACTGAAGCTTTCTTT. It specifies CSVGSFTEAFF.

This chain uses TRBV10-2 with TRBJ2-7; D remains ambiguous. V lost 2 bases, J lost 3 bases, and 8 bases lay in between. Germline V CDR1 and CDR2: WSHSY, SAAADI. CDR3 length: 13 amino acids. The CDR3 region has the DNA TGCGCCAGCAGTGAGGGGGTTCTCTACGAGCAGTACTTC. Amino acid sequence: CASSEGVLYEQYF.

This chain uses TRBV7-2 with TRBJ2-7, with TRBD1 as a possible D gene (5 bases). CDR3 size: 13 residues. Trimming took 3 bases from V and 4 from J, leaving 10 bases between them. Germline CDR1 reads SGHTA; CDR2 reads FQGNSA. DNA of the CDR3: TGTGCCAGCAGCTTCGGCAGGGAATACGAGCAGTACTTC. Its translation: CASSFGREYEQYF.

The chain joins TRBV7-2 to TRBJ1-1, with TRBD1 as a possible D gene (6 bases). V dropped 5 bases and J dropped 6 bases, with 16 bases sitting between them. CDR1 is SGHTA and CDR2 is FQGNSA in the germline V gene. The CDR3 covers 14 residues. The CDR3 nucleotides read TGTGCCAGCAGCCCTCACCGGACAGTTTCTGAAGCTTTCTTT. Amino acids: CASSPHRTVSEAFF.

The DNA of the CDR3 is TGTGCCAGCGAGAAGGGGGGCGGGACCTCTGGAAACACCATATATTTT. Translation: CASEKGGGTSGNTIYF. The V call is TRBV2, the J call TRBJ1-3; weak D call: TRBD1 (6 bases). The CDR3 extends over 16 amino acids. CDR1 and CDR2 (germline): SNHLY, FYNNEI. With 8 bases removed from V and 0 bases from J, the gap between germline ends came to 17 bases.

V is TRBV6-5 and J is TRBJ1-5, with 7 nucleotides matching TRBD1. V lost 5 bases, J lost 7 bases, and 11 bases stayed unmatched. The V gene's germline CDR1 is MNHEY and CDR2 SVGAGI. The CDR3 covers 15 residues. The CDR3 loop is CASSPKRQGKQPQHF. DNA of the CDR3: TGTGCCAGCAGTCCAAAGAGACAGGGAAAGCAGCCCCAGCATTTT.

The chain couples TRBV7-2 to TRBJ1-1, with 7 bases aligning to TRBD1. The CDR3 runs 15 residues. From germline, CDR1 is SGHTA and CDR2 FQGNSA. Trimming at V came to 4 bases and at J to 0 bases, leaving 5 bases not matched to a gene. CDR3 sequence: CASSSTGPVNTEAFF. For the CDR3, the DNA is TGTGCCAGCAGCTCGACAGGGCCGGTGAACACTGAAGCTTTCTTT. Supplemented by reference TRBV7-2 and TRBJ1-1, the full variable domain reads GAGVSQSPSNKVTEKGKDVELRCDPISGHTALYWYRQSLGQGLEFLIYFQGNSAPDKSGLPSDRFSAERTGGSVSTLTIQRTQQEDSAVYLCASSSTGPVNTEAFFGQGTRLTVV.

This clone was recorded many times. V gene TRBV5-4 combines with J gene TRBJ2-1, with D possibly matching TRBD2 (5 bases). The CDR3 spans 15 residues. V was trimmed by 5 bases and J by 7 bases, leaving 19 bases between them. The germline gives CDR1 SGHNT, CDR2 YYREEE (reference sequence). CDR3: CASSSLSTTRNEQFF. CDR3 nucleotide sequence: TGTGCCAGCAGTTCGCTTTCTACTACTAGGAATGAGCAGTTCTTC.

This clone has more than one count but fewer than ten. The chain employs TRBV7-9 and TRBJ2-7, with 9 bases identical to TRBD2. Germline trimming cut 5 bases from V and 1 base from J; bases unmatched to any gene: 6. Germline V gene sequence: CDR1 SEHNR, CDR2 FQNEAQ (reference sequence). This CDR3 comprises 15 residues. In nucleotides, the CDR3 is TGTGCCAGCAGCCCGCTAGCGGGAATATCCTACGAGCAGTACTTC. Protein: CASSPLAGISYEQYF.

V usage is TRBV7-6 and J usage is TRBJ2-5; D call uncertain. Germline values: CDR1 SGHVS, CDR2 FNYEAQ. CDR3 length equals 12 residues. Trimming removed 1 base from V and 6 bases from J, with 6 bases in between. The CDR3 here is CASSLGHQTQYF. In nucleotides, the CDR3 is TGTGCCAGCAGCTTAGGTCATCAGACCCAGTACTTC.

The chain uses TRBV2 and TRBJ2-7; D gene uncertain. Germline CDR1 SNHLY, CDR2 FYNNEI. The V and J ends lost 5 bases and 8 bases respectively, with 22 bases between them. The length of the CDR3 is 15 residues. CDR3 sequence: CASSPYAADVGQQYF. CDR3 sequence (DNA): TGTGCCAGCAGTCCCTATGCAGCCGACGTTGGACAGCAGTACTTC.

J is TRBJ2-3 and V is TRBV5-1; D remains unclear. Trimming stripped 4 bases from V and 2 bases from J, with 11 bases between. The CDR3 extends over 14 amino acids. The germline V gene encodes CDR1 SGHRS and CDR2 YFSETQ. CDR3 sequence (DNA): TGCGCCAGCAGCACTCAAGGGATCACAGATACGCAGTATTTT. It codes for CASSTQGITDTQYF.

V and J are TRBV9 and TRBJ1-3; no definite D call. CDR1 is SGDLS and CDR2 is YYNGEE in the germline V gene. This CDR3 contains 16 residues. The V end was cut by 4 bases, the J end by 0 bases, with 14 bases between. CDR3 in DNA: TGTGCCAGCAGCCCCCACGTCGGCAGCTCTGGAAACACCATATATTTT. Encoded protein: CASSPHVGSSGNTIYF.

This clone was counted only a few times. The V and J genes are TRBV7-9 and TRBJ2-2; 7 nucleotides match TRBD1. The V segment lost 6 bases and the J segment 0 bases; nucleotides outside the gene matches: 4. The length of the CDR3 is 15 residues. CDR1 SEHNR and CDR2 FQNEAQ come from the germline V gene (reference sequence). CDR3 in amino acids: CASRPGQANTGELFF. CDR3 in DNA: TGTGCCAGCAGACCCGGACAGGCGAACACCGGGGAGCTGTTTTTT.

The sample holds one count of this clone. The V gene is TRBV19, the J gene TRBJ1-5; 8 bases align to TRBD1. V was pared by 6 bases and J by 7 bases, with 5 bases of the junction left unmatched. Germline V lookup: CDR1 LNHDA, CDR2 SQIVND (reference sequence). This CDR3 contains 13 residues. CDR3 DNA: TGTGCCAGTAGCGGACAGGGAGGGCAGCCCCAGCATTTT. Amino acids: CASSGQGGQPQHF.

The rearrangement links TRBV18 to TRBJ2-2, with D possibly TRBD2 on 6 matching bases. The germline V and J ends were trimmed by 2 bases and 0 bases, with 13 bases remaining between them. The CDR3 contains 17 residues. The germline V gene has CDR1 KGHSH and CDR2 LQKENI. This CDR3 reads CASSPYTTSTNTGELFF. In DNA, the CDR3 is TGTGCCAGCTCACCATACACAACTAGCACGAACACCGGGGAGCTGTTTTTT. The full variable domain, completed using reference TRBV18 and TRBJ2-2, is NAGVMQNPRHLVRRRGQEARLRCSPMKGHSHVYWYRQLPEEGLKFMVYLQKENIIDESGMPKERFSAEFPKEGPSILRIQQVVRGDSAAYFCASSPYTTSTNTGELFFGEGSRLTVL.

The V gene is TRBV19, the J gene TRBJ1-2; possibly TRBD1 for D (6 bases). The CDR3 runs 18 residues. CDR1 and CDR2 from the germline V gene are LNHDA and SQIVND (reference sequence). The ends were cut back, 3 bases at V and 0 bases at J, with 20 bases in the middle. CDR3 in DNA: TGTGCCAGTAGTATGTCGGGGGGCGCGGCGGCACCTAACTATGGCTACACCTTC. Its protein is CASSMSGGAAAPNYGYTF.

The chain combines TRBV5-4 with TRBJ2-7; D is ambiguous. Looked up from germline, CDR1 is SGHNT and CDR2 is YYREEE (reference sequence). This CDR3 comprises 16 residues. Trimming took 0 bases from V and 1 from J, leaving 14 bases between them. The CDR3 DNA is TGTGCCAGCAGCTTGGAACCAGGACGGTCATCCTACGAGCAGTACTTC. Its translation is CASSLEPGRSSYEQYF.